This record looks at one TCR beta chain sequence and its context. Its antigen remains undetermined. Base-call qualities are not available, and no considerably larger clone is one nucleotide away. For sequencing of the TCRbeta CDR3 region, genomic DNA was extracted from the sorted cells. The immunoSEQ Assay was used to sequence the TCRbeta CDR3 regions. In TCRdb, the immuneACCESS table is reduced to in-frame sequences with V and J assigned. These tables do not hold every clone; where another copy was compared, an unresolved V gene accounts for under half, and the others remain unexplained. The table for this sample lists tens of thousands of clones; 70% to 90% of them were counted only once. The ten largest clones capture approximately 9.4% of the sample. Reading from cysteine to phenylalanine, the CDR3 counts 19 amino acids. The DNA shown is the 57-base CDR3, in frame from base 1. CDR1 and CDR2, per the germline V gene, are SGHAT and FQNNGV. The junction shows trimming of 0 bases on V and 3 bases on J, plus 20 bases between the germline ends.

This entry is derived from a study of OX40 agonist ivuxolimab in advanced cancers. About the investigation overall: Ivuxolimab, which targeted the costimulatory receptor OX40 (CD134), was an agonistic, fully human IgG2 monoclonal antibody. Intravenous ivuxolimab was administered to patients every 2 weeks at six dose levels: 0.01, 0.1, 0.3, 1.5, 3 and 10 mg/kg. Among the roughly 50 dose-escalation patients, approximately 20 had hepatocellular carcinoma, about 15 melanoma, 9 renal cell carcinoma and 9 head and neck cancer. In the dose-escalation cohort, around four fifths of patients were male, and the mean age was around 60 years with a range of about 20 to 80. Prior anti-PD-1, anti-PD-L1 or anti-CTLA-4 therapy was permitted, and checkpoint inhibitors had been received by roughly 40% of dose-escalation patients. Partial responses occurred in three dose-escalation patients: two with cutaneous melanoma and one with hepatocellular carcinoma. The point of sequencing TCRbeta in the periphery was to test whether ivuxolimab changed TCR sequence diversity and drove clonal T-cell expansion. The paper reports the monotherapy dose-escalation portion (N ≈ 50 patients) of the phase I ivuxolimab trial. The paper as a whole reports these results and caveats: Low levels of normalized T-cell clonal expansion were also seen in some patients who did not respond. Antigen specificity was not determined for the clonally expanded peripheral T cells. On average, CD8+ T cells showed more expanded clones than CD4+ T cells after ivuxolimab. In the 0.1-3.0 mg/kg groups, partial responders had among the lowest normalized peripheral clonal expansion, particularly in CD8+ T cells. At doses from 0.1 to 3.0 mg/kg, clonal expansion was seen in both CD4+ and CD8+ blood T cells between baseline and week 6.

The trial excluded patients who had a history of autoimmune disease or were on systemic immunosuppression. Peripheral blood for TCR sequencing was collected from all dose cohorts at baseline, on cycle 4 day 1, and on cycle 7 day 1. The samples were drawn from a first-in-human, open-label, multicenter phase I dose-escalation trial of ivuxolimab. The trial enrolled adults with locally advanced or metastatic head and neck squamous cell, hepatocellular, melanoma or renal cell carcinoma. Before TCR sequencing, CD4+ T cells and CD8+ T cells from peripheral blood were sorted into separate populations. The sample consisted of CD4+ or CD8+ T cells sorted from blood, taken in a trial of the OX40 agonist ivuxolimab. Recombination connected TRBV11-2 to TRBJ2-2, with the D gene call left open. The TCR sequence derives from an adult with an advanced solid tumor such as melanoma, head and neck, liver or kidney cancer. The bases are TGTGCCAGCAGCTTAGATCTTTGGGTCAAGTCATCAGACACCGGGGAGCTGTTTTTT. The resulting protein is CASSLDLWVKSSDTGELFF.